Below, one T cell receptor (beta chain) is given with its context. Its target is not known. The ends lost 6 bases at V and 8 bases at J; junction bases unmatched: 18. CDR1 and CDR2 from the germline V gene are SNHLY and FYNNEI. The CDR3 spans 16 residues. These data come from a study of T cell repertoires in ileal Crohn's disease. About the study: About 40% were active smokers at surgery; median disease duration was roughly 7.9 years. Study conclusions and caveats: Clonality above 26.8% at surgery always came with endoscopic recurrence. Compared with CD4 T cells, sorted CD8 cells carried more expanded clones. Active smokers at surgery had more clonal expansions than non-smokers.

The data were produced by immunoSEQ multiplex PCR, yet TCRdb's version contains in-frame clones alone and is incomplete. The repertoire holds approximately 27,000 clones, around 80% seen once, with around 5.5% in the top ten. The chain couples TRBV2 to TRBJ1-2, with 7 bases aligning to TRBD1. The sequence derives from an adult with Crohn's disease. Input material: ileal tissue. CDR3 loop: CASSGRAAGGTLGYTF. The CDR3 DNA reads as TGTGCCAGCAGCGGGAGAGCGGCAGGGGGGACCCTGGGCTACACCTTC.